This T cell receptor beta chain was obtained from a study of identifying expanded T cells in peripheral blood. Healthy donors had no documented immune events, such as infections, while sampled. Produced via immunoSEQ multiplex PCR; TCRdb's table is partial and in-frame only. Among around 50,000 clones listed, approximately 89% were seen once. The study's findings and limits: Clone count variance between roughly 2-week samples rose with total template count. Technical replicates showed about 1.1 changed clones; about 2 weeks 15 to 20; four weeks 19.

Germline assignment: CDR1 LGHNT and CDR2 FRNRAP. Deletions cut 2 bases from V and 2 bases from J, with 1 base between. This CDR3 region has 11 residues. A remark on this clone: The antigen remains unidentified. This CDR3 is also generated by other DNA sequences in the sample.

Sequencing was carried out using blood. The clonotype originates from a person aged 18 to 70 in good health. The chain joins TRBV12-5 to TRBJ2-7, with no clear D. For the CDR3, the DNA is TGTGCTAGTGGTTTGACCTACGAGCAGTACTTC. Its translation: CASGLTYEQYF.